The TCR beta chain described here comes from a study of a mutant IDH1 vaccine in newly diagnosed glioma. Background on the study: Treated patients, about 62% male and roughly 40% female, averaged about 40 years of age.

The CDR3 loop spans 13 amino acids. Germline CDR1 reads MNHNS; CDR2 reads SASEGT. Trimming removed 10 bases from V and 5 bases from J, with 17 bases in between. Time point specified: baseline, week 1 (first vaccination visit). Sample treatment: pre-vaccination baseline after standard-of-care therapy. Each of the donors came in with new WHO grade 3 or 4 astrocytomas that were IDH1-mutant and ATRX-lost. The data were produced by immunoSEQ multiplex PCR, yet TCRdb's version contains in-frame clones alone and is incomplete. This table has more than 80,000 clones, 80% to 90% appearing once. The sample in question was PBMCs, obtained from a glioma patient treated with radiotherapy, temozolomide or both. The receptor's source is a woman in her fifties or sixties with glioma. The chain combines TRBV6-1 with TRBJ1-1, with no clear D. This CDR3 is CAIHNEEETEAFF. CDR3 DNA: TGTGCCATCCACAATGAAGAGGAGACTGAAGCTTTCTTT.